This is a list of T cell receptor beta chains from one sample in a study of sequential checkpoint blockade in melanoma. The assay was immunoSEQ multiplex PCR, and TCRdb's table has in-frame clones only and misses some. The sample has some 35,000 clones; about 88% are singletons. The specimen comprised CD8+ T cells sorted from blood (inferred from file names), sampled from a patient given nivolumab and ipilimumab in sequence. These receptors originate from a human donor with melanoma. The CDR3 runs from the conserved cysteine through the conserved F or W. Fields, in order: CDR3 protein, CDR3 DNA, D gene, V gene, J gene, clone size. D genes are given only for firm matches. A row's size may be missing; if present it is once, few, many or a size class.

cdr3_aa: CASSFSGLAGHTDTQYF; cdr3_nt: TGTGCCAGCAGTTTCTCAGGACTAGCGGGACACACAGATACGCAGTATTTT; d_call: TRBD2; v_call: TRBV27; j_call: TRBJ2-3; clone_size: .
cdr3_aa: CASSVEMATGELFF; cdr3_nt: TGTGCCAGCAGCGTAGAAATGGCAACCGGGGAGCTGTTTTTT; d_call: .; v_call: TRBV9; j_call: TRBJ2-2; clone_size: .
cdr3_aa: CAWRDFTGGTEAFF; cdr3_nt: TGTGCCTGGAGGGACTTTACAGGGGGCACTGAAGCTTTCTTT; d_call: TRBD1; v_call: TRBV30; j_call: TRBJ1-1; clone_size: .
cdr3_aa: CATSSPFIGELFF; cdr3_nt: TGTGCCACCAGCAGCCCTTTTATCGGGGAGCTGTTTTTT; d_call: .; v_call: TRBV15; j_call: TRBJ2-2; clone_size: once
cdr3_aa: CASSLDVLAGRTDTQYF; cdr3_nt: TGTGCCAGCAGCTTGGATGTACTAGCGGGACGCACAGATACGCAGTATTTT; d_call: TRBD2; v_call: TRBV5-6; j_call: TRBJ2-3; clone_size: .
cdr3_aa: CASARDRGRDEQFF; cdr3_nt: TGTGCCAGCGCCCGGGACAGGGGTAGGGATGAGCAGTTCTTC; d_call: TRBD1; v_call: TRBV7-3; j_call: TRBJ2-1; clone_size: .
cdr3_aa: CASSHGGSLAGIGNEQFF; cdr3_nt: TGTGCCAGCAGCCACGGCGGGAGTCTAGCGGGAATCGGCAATGAGCAGTTCTTC; d_call: TRBD2; v_call: TRBV4-2; j_call: TRBJ2-1; clone_size: .
cdr3_aa: CASSFASGLPLAKNIQYF; cdr3_nt: TGTGCCAGCAGCTTTGCTAGCGGCTTACCCTTAGCCAAAAACATTCAGTACTTC; d_call: TRBD2; v_call: TRBV5-4; j_call: TRBJ2-4; clone_size: once
cdr3_aa: CSVEDQAGGAQPQHF; cdr3_nt: TGCAGCGTTGAAGATCAGGCCGGGGGTGCTCAGCCCCAGCATTTT; d_call: .; v_call: TRBV29-1; j_call: TRBJ1-5; clone_size: once
cdr3_aa: CASSSQQGAVNEQFF; cdr3_nt: TGTGCCAGCAGCTCCCAACAGGGGGCGGTCAATGAGCAGTTCTTC; d_call: TRBD1; v_call: TRBV9; j_call: TRBJ2-1; clone_size: .
cdr3_aa: CASSVDWDRESYEQYF; cdr3_nt: TGTGCCAGCAGCGTAGATTGGGACAGGGAATCCTACGAGCAGTACTTC; d_call: TRBD1; v_call: TRBV9; j_call: TRBJ2-7; clone_size: .
cdr3_aa: CASSWTGRSSYEQYF; cdr3_nt: TGTGCCAGCAGTTGGACAGGAAGGAGCTCCTACGAGCAGTACTTC; d_call: TRBD1; v_call: TRBV27; j_call: TRBJ2-7; clone_size: .
cdr3_aa: CASSAYRSSTDTQYF; cdr3_nt: TGTGCCAGCTCCGCCTACAGGAGTAGCACAGATACGCAGTATTTT; d_call: .; v_call: TRBV18; j_call: TRBJ2-3; clone_size: .
cdr3_aa: CASGYSGEAYNEQFF; cdr3_nt: TGTGCCAGCGGATATAGCGGGGAAGCCTACAATGAGCAGTTCTTC; d_call: TRBD2; v_call: TRBV25-1; j_call: TRBJ2-1; clone_size: .
cdr3_aa: CASSFMASGNTIYF; cdr3_nt: TGTGCCAGCAGCTTTATGGCCTCTGGAAACACCATATATTTT; d_call: .; v_call: TRBV11-2; j_call: TRBJ1-3; clone_size: .
cdr3_aa: CASSYRGGNNEKLFF; cdr3_nt: TGTGCCAGCAGTTACCGAGGGGGTAATAATGAAAAACTGTTTTTT; d_call: .; v_call: TRBV6-6; j_call: TRBJ1-4; clone_size: .
cdr3_aa: CACNPLRSSNTEAFF; cdr3_nt: TGTGCCTGTAACCCTCTCAGATCCTCGAACACTGAAGCTTTCTTT; d_call: .; v_call: TRBV30; j_call: TRBJ1-1; clone_size: .
cdr3_aa: CASSWRRGPTGGVYEQYF; cdr3_nt: TGTGCCAGCAGCTGGAGGCGGGGCCCGACAGGGGGTGTCTACGAGCAGTACTTC; d_call: TRBD1; v_call: TRBV5-6; j_call: TRBJ2-7; clone_size: .
cdr3_aa: CASSGQSNEKLFF; cdr3_nt: TGCGCCAGCTCTGGACAGTCTAATGAAAAACTGTTTTTT; d_call: .; v_call: TRBV4-3; j_call: TRBJ1-4; clone_size: few
cdr3_aa: CASGSAGTGFYNEQFF; cdr3_nt: TGTGCTAGTGGCTCAGCGGGAACTGGATTCTACAATGAGCAGTTCTTC; d_call: TRBD2; v_call: TRBV12-5; j_call: TRBJ2-1; clone_size: .
cdr3_aa: CASSSTGTGGAQPQHF; cdr3_nt: TGTGCCAGCAGTTCAACCGGGACAGGGGGCGCGCAGCCCCAGCATTTT; d_call: TRBD1; v_call: TRBV27; j_call: TRBJ1-5; clone_size: .
cdr3_aa: CASSPPVARHNEQFF; cdr3_nt: TGTGCCAGCAGCCCTCCCGTAGCGCGTCACAATGAGCAGTTCTTC; d_call: .; v_call: TRBV13; j_call: TRBJ2-1; clone_size: .
cdr3_aa: CASSLAGTGPTAQYF; cdr3_nt: TGTGCCAGCAGCTTAGCGGGGACAGGGCCAACGGCCCAGTACTTC; d_call: TRBD1; v_call: TRBV7-6; j_call: TRBJ2-5; clone_size: once
cdr3_aa: CASSQVPLAGNEQFF; cdr3_nt: TGCGCCAGCAGCCAAGTGCCACTAGCGGGCAATGAGCAGTTCTTC; d_call: TRBD2; v_call: TRBV4-1; j_call: TRBJ2-1; clone_size: .
cdr3_aa: CASSLGPNTEAFF; cdr3_nt: TGTGCCAGCAGCTTGGGGCCGAACACTGAAGCTTTCTTT; d_call: .; v_call: TRBV5-5; j_call: TRBJ1-1; clone_size: .
cdr3_aa: CAWSVGTGTYNEQFF; cdr3_nt: TGTGCCTGGAGTGTAGGGACAGGGACCTACAATGAGCAGTTCTTC; d_call: TRBD1; v_call: TRBV30; j_call: TRBJ2-1; clone_size: .
cdr3_aa: CASSVAGAGFMFF; cdr3_nt: TGTGCCAGCAGCGTAGCGGGTGCAGGGTTTATGTTTTTT; d_call: .; v_call: TRBV9; j_call: TRBJ2-2; clone_size: .
cdr3_aa: CASSSLLVNEQYF; cdr3_nt: TGTGCCAGCAGTTCCCTCTTAGTTAACGAGCAGTACTTC; d_call: .; v_call: TRBV27; j_call: TRBJ2-7; clone_size: .
cdr3_aa: CAWKRGLATYNEQFF; cdr3_nt: TGTGCCTGGAAACGCGGACTAGCGACCTACAATGAGCAGTTCTTC; d_call: TRBD2; v_call: TRBV30; j_call: TRBJ2-1; clone_size: .